The entry below describes one T cell receptor beta chain. What it binds is not known. Trimming pared 7 bases from V and 6 bases from J, leaving 12 bases between. The CDR3 consists of 13 residues. Germline loops: CDR1 MNHEY, CDR2 SVGAGI. Sequencing was performed with immunoSEQ multiplex PCR; in TCRdb, only in-frame clones are kept and a portion is missing. The sample yields 70,000 to 90,000 clones, about 92% seen once. This entry belongs to a study of brain T cells in children with intractable seizures. Study-wide results and limits: Patients' HCMV serostatus was unknown; virus specificity rests on CDR3 similarity alone.

The sequenced cases were selected for having the highest brain T cell transcript signatures. Before surgery, patients took at least one anti-epileptic drug. This sequence joins TRBV6-5 and TRBJ2-2; D perhaps matches TRBD2 (5 bases). Sequencing was performed on peripheral blood, taken at surgery. This receptor was identified in a boy younger than two with tuberous sclerosis and intractable seizures. The CDR3 DNA is TGTGCCAGCATGGCGGGCATCGCCGGGGAGCTGTTTTTT. Translation gives CASMAGIAGELFF.